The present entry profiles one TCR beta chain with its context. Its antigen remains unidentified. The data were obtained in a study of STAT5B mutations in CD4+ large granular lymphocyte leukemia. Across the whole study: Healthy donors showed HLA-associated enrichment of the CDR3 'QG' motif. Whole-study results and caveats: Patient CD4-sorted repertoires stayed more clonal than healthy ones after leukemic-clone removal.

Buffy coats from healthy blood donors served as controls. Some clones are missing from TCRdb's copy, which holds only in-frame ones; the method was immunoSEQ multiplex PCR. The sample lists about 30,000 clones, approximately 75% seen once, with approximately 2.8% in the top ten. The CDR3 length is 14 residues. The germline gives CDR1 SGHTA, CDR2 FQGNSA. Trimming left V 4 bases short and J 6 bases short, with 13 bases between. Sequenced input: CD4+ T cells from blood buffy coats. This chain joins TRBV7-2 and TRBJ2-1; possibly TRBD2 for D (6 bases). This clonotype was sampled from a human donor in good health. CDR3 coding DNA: TGTGCCAGCAGCTCTCAGACTAGTTTCAATGAGCAGTTCTTC. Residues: CASSSQTSFNEQFF.